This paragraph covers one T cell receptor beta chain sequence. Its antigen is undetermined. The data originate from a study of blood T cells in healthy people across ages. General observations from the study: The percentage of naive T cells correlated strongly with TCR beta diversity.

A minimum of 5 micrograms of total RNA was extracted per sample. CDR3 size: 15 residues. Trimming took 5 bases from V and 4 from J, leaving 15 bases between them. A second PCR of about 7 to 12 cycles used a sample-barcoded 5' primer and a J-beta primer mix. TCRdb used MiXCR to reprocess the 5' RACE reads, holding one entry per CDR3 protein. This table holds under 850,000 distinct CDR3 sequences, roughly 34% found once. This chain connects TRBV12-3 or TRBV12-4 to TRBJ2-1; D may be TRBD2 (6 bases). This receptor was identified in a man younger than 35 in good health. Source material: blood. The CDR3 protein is CASSPSGELYNEQFF. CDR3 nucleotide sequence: TGTGCCAGCAGTCCTTCGGGGGAGCTATACAATGAGCAGTTCTTC.